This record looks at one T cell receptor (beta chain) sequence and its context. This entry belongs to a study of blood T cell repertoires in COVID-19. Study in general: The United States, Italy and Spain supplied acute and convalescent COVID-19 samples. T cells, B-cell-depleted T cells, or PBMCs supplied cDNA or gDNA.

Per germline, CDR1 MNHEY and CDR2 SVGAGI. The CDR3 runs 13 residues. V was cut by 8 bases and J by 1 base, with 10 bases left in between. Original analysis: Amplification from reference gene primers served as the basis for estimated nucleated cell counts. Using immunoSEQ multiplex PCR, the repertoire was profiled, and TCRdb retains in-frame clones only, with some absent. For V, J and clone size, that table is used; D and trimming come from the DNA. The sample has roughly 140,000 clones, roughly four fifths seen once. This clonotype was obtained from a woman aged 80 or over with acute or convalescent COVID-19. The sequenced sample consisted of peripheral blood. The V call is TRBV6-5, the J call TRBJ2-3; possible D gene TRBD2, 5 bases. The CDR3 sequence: CASRGFGTDTQYF. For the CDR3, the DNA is TGTGCCAGCCGCGGGTTCGGCACAGATACGCAGTATTTT.